This T cell receptor beta chain was found in a study of cytotoxic CD8 clonotypes in ibrutinib-treated CLL. Some clones are missing from TCRdb's copy, which holds only in-frame ones; the method was immunoSEQ multiplex PCR. This table has about 130,000 clones, 80% to 90% appearing once. This CDR3 comprises 21 residues. Per germline, CDR1 ENHRY and CDR2 SYGVKD. Trimming stripped 2 bases from V and 4 bases from J, with 32 bases between. The sequence was collected from a human donor with chronic lymphocytic leukemia. The rearrangement uses TRBV10-3 and TRBJ2-5; D may be TRBD1 or TRBD2 (5 bases each). The sample was PBMCs, taken after 24 months of ibrutinib treatment. CDR3 bases: TGTGCCATCAGTGAGCCCCGCCGGACTGTCGCCGGGACCAACAGCTCAGAGACCCAGTACTTC. This translates into CAISEPRRTVAGTNSSETQYF.